Detailed here is one TCR beta chain. Its target is not known. This record belongs to a study of Graves' ophthalmopathy and Graves' hyperthyroidism. Findings and limits, study-wide: Most expanded clonotypes from thyroid (those above 0.001 frequency) were also found in blood. At 70.59% sensitivity and about 72% specificity, the model predicted progression of the ophthalmopathy.

The evidence that diagnosis relied on was clinical symptoms, serum thyroxine, TRAb, thyroid ultrasound and orbital computed tomography. CDR3 length: 13 amino acids. Germline V gene data show CDR1 as KGHDR and CDR2 as SFDVKD. V dropped 4 bases and J dropped 11 bases, with 14 bases sitting between them. Amplification of the TCR beta CDR3 regions used RNA transcripts (as template). Second-round multiplex PCR came after first-round RT-PCR with HTBI primers. TCRdb analysed the multiplex PCR reads with MiXCR anew, one entry per CDR3 protein. The sample lists about 500,000 distinct CDR3 sequences; roughly an eighth were seen once.

The specimen was blood. V gene TRBV24-1 combines with J gene TRBJ2-4, with D possibly TRBD2 on 6 matching bases. This clonotype was sampled from a woman aged 25 to 45 with Graves' ophthalmopathy. CDR3 in DNA: TGTGCCACCAGTGACCCCCCCCCGGGGGTTCAGTACTTC. It yields the protein CATSDPPPGVQYF.